Below, 18 T cell receptor beta chains from the same sample are listed, as sequenced in a study of T cell repertoires in cytomegalovirus infection. MiXCR, applied by TCRdb to the reads, yields one record per CDR3 protein. The data hold around 630,000 distinct CDR3 sequences, with more than 20% observed a single time. Sequenced material: CD8+ T cells from PBMCs. The receptor set was obtained from a human donor in good health (CMV status not recorded). Some clones in this sample may be carry-over from other donors' samples.

This chain connects TRBV29-1 to TRBJ2-2; D perhaps matches TRBD1 (6 bases). V was trimmed by 7 bases and J by 7 bases, leaving 16 bases between them. CDR1 is SQVTM and CDR2 is ANQGSEA in the germline V gene. The CDR3 consists of 13 residues. CDR3 DNA sequence: TGCAGCGCCCCAGGGGCAGGATTCGGGGAGCTGTTTTTT. It specifies CSAPGAGFGELFF.

Only a few counts were recorded for this clonotype. The genes are TRBV6-5 and TRBJ2-3; 8 positions match TRBD2. V lost 2 bases and J lost 2; bases outside the gene matches: 6. There are 16 residues in the CDR3. The V gene's germline CDR1 is MNHEY and CDR2 SVGAGI. CDR3 protein: CASSYLGGGHTDTQYF. CDR3 nucleotides: TGTGCCAGCAGTTACCTTGGCGGGGGGCACACAGATACGCAGTATTTT.

This clonotype was seen many times. V gene TRBV7-9 combines with J gene TRBJ2-5; D is undetermined. Germline CDR1 SEHNR, CDR2 FQNEAQ (reference sequence). The length of the CDR3 is 13 residues. The ends were cut back, 5 bases at V and 2 bases at J, with 9 bases in the middle. The CDR3 nucleotides are TGTGCCAGCAGCCCTGCACGTCAAGAGACCCAGTACTTC. Translating gives CASSPARQETQYF.

A few counts support this clonotype. V usage is TRBV28 and J usage is TRBJ1-1, with D possibly matching TRBD1 (5 bases). Trimming took off 7 bases at V and 1 base at J, with 10 bases between the two ends. The germline gives CDR1 MDHEN, CDR2 SYDVKM. There are 13 residues in the CDR3. The CDR3 loop is CASNGGGNTEAFF. DNA for the CDR3: TGTGCCAGCAACGGGGGGGGGAACACTGAAGCTTTCTTT.

This clonotype was counted many times. The chain employs TRBV10-3 and TRBJ1-2; 7 bases are a match to TRBD1. This CDR3 is 14 amino acids long. V dropped 2 bases and J dropped 8; count of bases not matched to a gene: 8. Germline V gene lookup returns CDR1 ENHRY and CDR2 SYGVKD. The DNA for the CDR3 is TGTGCCATCAGTGAGCCCGGACAGGCCTGGGGCTACACCTTC. It codes for CAISEPGQAWGYTF.

A few counts support this clonotype. This rearrangement joins TRBV20-1 to TRBJ1-1; 7 bases line up with TRBD1. J gave up 11 bases and V 5 bases, and 17 bases lay outside the gene matches. In germline, CDR1 is DFQATT, CDR2 SNEGSKA (reference sequence). The CDR3 covers 14 residues. As DNA, the CDR3 is TGCAGTGCTGAGGACCGGGACAGCCTACTTTCCGCTTTCTTT. It encodes CSAEDRDSLLSAFF.

The sample holds many counts of this clonotype. This rearrangement joins TRBV6-1 to TRBJ2-7; maybe TRBD1 (5 bases). The V gene's germline CDR1 is MNHNS and CDR2 SASEGT. V was pared by 0 bases and J by 4 bases, with 13 bases between. CDR3 length: 15 residues. The CDR3 sequence: CASSEARAGLYEQYV. In DNA, the CDR3 is TGTGCCAGCAGTGAAGCACGGGCAGGGCTATACGAGCAGTACGTC.

In its sample, this clonotype was seen a few times. The chain has TRBV6-2 or TRBV6-3 and TRBJ1-1, with D possibly being TRBD1 (5 bases). The germline gives CDR1 MNHEY, CDR2 SVGEGT. Trimming removed 4 bases from V and 5 bases from J, with 14 bases in between. CDR3 length equals 14 residues. CDR3 loop: CASSWRGGLTEAFF. CDR3 sequence (DNA): TGTGCCAGCAGTTGGAGGGGTGGATTGACTGAAGCTTTCTTT.

The chain is built from TRBV12-3 or TRBV12-4 and TRBJ2-1; 9 nucleotides align to TRBD2. Trimming cost V 6 bases and J 8 bases; bases outside gene matches: 8. The CDR3 runs to 14 residues. CDR3 coding DNA: TGTGCCAGCAGCATAGCGGGGGCGGGCGATGAGCAGTTCTTC. This sequence encodes CASSIAGAGDEQFF.

The gene calls are TRBV7-9 and TRBJ2-3; 8 positions match TRBD1. This CDR3 is 15 amino acids long. Germline V gives CDR1 SEHNR, CDR2 FQNEAQ (reference sequence). V gave up 5 bases and J gave up 3 bases; unmatched junction bases: 7. Here the CDR3 reads CASSLWDRRTDTQYF. CDR3 DNA: TGTGCCAGCAGCCTCTGGGACAGGCGAACAGATACGCAGTATTTT.

This clonotype was counted a few times. V is TRBV12-3 or TRBV12-4 and J is TRBJ2-2; D may be TRBD1 or TRBD2 (6 bases each). Trimming pared 3 bases from V and 4 bases from J, leaving 12 bases between. This CDR3 comprises 15 residues. The CDR3 DNA reads TGTGCCAGCAGTTTGAGGGGGGAAGTCACCGGGGAGCTGTTTTTT. Amino acid sequence: CASSLRGEVTGELFF.

This clonotype was seen ten or more times. V and J are TRBV7-3 and TRBJ2-7, with a weak D call TRBD1 (5 bases). The CDR3 has 14 residues. V lost 4 bases and J lost 6, with 16 bases in between. The V gene's germline CDR1 is SGHTA and CDR2 FQGTGA. The DNA for the CDR3 is TGTGCCAGCAGCTCCTACTGCTGGGGCTTCGAGCAGTACGTC. It translates to CASSSYCWGFEQYV.

V is TRBV2 and J is TRBJ2-7; tentatively, D is TRBD2 (6 bases). V was pared by 8 bases and J by 12 bases, with 14 bases between. Germline V gene lookup returns CDR1 SNHLY and CDR2 FYNNEI. The CDR3 is 10 amino acids. CDR3 amino acids: CASFGGTPYV. DNA of the CDR3: TGTGCCAGCTTTGGGGGGACCCCGTACGTC.

This clonotype was counted ten times or more. The rearrangement links TRBV7-9 to TRBJ1-4; D call uncertain. CDR1 and CDR2 from the germline V gene are SEHNR and FQNEAQ (reference sequence). The CDR3 runs to 15 residues. Trimming took off 5 bases at V and 6 bases at J, with 16 bases between the two ends. The CDR3 nucleotides are TGTGCCAGCAGCCCCGTCGAGGGATTACATGAAAAACTGTTTTTT. Amino acid sequence: CASSPVEGLHEKLFF.

This clonotype was counted at least ten times. The V and J genes are TRBV25-1 and TRBJ1-6; D gene ambiguous. V lost 1 base and J 4 bases, leaving 8 bases between the germline ends. CDR3 length equals 15 residues. Per the germline V gene, CDR1 is MGHDK and CDR2 is SYGVNS. As DNA, the CDR3 is TGTGCCAGCAGTGAATGGAACAGTTATAATTCACCCCTCCACTTT. It is translated as CASSEWNSYNSPLHF.

The J gene is TRBJ1-1, the V gene TRBV12-3 or TRBV12-4, with D possibly TRBD1 on 6 matching bases. The V gene lost 6 bases and the J gene lost 5 bases, with 16 bases spanning the gap. CDR3 length: 14 amino acids. The CDR3 sequence is CASRPSGGATEAFF. The CDR3 bases are TGTGCCAGCAGACCTTCCGGGGGGGCAACTGAAGCTTTCTTT.

This clonotype has only a few counts. This chain joins TRBV7-4 and TRBJ1-1, with a weak D call TRBD1 (5 bases). This CDR3 is 14 amino acids long. The V gene's germline CDR1 is SGHVT and CDR2 SQSDAQ. V gave up 3 bases and J gave up 3 bases, with 11 bases separating them. The CDR3 sequence is CASSFGRADTEAFF. The CDR3 DNA is TGTGCCAGCAGCTTCGGCAGGGCGGACACTGAAGCTTTCTTT.

The table lists this clonotype with a few counts. The chain employs TRBV6-6 and TRBJ2-3; D not certain. The germline gives CDR1 MNHNY, CDR2 SVGAGI (reference sequence). The CDR3 runs 13 residues. V gave up 9 bases and J gave up 4 bases, with 14 bases separating them. CDR3 coding DNA: TGTGCCAGTGAGTTGGTTAACGCAGATACGCAGTATTTT. Translation: CASELVNADTQYF.